This T cell receptor (beta chain) derives from a study of shared clonotypes between healthy human individuals. General study points: Sharing of clonotypes among donors was expected to vary with sequencing depth.

CD45RO negativity and positive selection for CCR7 defined naive CD8 cells, a population that excluded terminally differentiated effector memory CD45RA+ cells. All donors qualified as healthy HIV-negative adults and had experienced no recent acute infections or vaccinations. Regarding this clone: Antigen specificity is unknown.

The test was conducted at deep level. Authors' analysis steps: Filtering differed, since immunoSEQ gave only junction sequences and no quality scores. Some clones are missing from TCRdb's copy, which holds only in-frame ones; the method was immunoSEQ multiplex PCR. V and J calls and clone size are those listed in that table; D and trimming were worked out from the DNA. Here the sample spans hundreds of thousands of clones, over 95% being singletons. The CDR3 is 15 residues long. From germline, CDR1 is SGHDT and CDR2 YYEEEE. V lost 2 bases to trimming and J lost 4 bases; unmatched junction nucleotides: 4.

V is TRBV5-6 and J is TRBJ2-1; 9 bases map to TRBD2. This sequence originates from a woman aged 25 to 45 in good health. Sequenced sample: naive CD8+ T cells sorted from blood. The CDR3 nucleotides read TGTGCCAGCAGCTTTGAGACTAGCGGTTACAATGAGCAGTTCTTC. It translates to CASSFETSGYNEQFF.